A single sample gave rise to the 14 T cell receptor beta chains below, sequenced in a study of blood T cell repertoires in COVID-19 (dated by TCRdb to 2020 to 2022). The library came from the immunoSEQ multiplex PCR assay. TCRdb obtained this table from immuneACCESS and retained in-frame rearrangements with V and J assigned. These tables miss some clones; where compared with another copy, unresolved V genes account for less than half of the shortfall, and the remainder is unexplained. For this sample the table gives about 200,000 clones, of which under 90% were detected only once. The ten largest account for less than 4.5% of the sample. Sequenced material: PBMCs or T cells enriched from blood (not recorded which). All receptors derive from a woman aged 25 to 45 with acute COVID-19.

This clone appeared a single time. The V call is TRBV30, the J call TRBJ2-1, with 7 nucleotides matching TRBD1. Germline-derived CDR1 and CDR2 are GTSNPN and SVGIG (reference sequence). The CDR3 runs to 15 residues. V was pared by 4 bases and J by 3 bases, with 9 bases of the junction left unmatched. This chain's CDR3 is CAWKDEQGFYNEQFF. CDR3 sequence (DNA): TGTGCCTGGAAAGATGAACAGGGGTTCTACAATGAGCAGTTCTTC.

The gene calls are TRBV10-3 and TRBJ2-7; 9 bases fit TRBD1. CDR3 length equals 15 residues. Germline assignment: CDR1 ENHRY and CDR2 SYGVKD. J was trimmed by 2 bases and V by 3 bases; bases with no gene match: 5. The CDR3 DNA reads TGTGCCATCAGTGACGGGACAGGGTCAACCTACGAGCAGTACTTC. This gives the protein CAISDGTGSTYEQYF.

The chain employs TRBV6-5 and TRBJ1-2; D possibly corresponds to TRBD1 (5 bases). Trimming removed 7 bases from V and 5 bases from J, with 17 bases in between. Germline loops: CDR1 MNHEY, CDR2 SVGAGI. There are 14 residues in the CDR3. The CDR3 sequence is CASTRLLGGYGYTF. CDR3 nucleotides: TGTGCCAGCACCCGCCTGCTGGGGGGTTATGGCTACACCTTC.

The rearrangement uses TRBV18 and TRBJ2-7; D is possibly TRBD1 (5 bases). V was shortened by 3 bases and J by 6 bases, with 12 bases between the two germline ends. CDR1 and CDR2 from the germline V gene are KGHSH and LQKENI. The length of the CDR3 is 13 residues. The CDR3 is CASSPLREIEQYF. The CDR3 nucleotides are TGTGCCAGCTCACCTCTCAGGGAAATCGAGCAGTACTTC. Full variable domain (missing parts from reference TRBV18 and TRBJ2-7): NAGVMQNPRHLVRRRGQEARLRCSPMKGHSHVYWYRQLPEEGLKFMVYLQKENIIDESGMPKERFSAEFPKEGPSILRIQQVVRGDSAAYFCASSPLREIEQYFGPGTRLTVT.

V is TRBV19 and J is TRBJ1-2; 7 bases fit TRBD1. V shed 3 bases, J shed 8 bases, and the junction held 6 bases outside the gene matches. In germline, CDR1 is LNHDA, CDR2 SQIVND (reference sequence). The CDR3 is 13 residues long. The CDR3 sequence is CASSISQGDGYTF. The CDR3 nucleotides read TGTGCCAGTAGTATCTCGCAGGGGGACGGCTACACCTTC.

The chain has TRBV28 and TRBJ1-2, with TRBD1 matching 8 bases. Germline trimming cut 5 bases from V and 4 bases from J; bases unmatched to any gene: 6. There are 14 residues in the CDR3. CDR1 is MDHEN and CDR2 is SYDVKM in the germline V gene. For the CDR3, the DNA is TGTGCCAGCAGTACGACAGGGGCGGGCTATGGCTACACCTTC. This gives the protein CASSTTGAGYGYTF.

V gene TRBV4-1 combines with J gene TRBJ1-1; the D gene is possibly TRBD1 (6 bases). The germline V gene has CDR1 MGHRA and CDR2 YSYEKL. Trimming removed 3 bases from V and 2 bases from J, with 13 bases in between. This CDR3 has 15 amino acids. For the CDR3, the DNA is TGCGCCAGCAGCCACACAACGACAGGAAACACTGAAGCTTTCTTT. Translating gives CASSHTTTGNTEAFF.

This clone was counted a few times. The rearrangement joins TRBV29-1 to TRBJ1-1, with D perhaps TRBD1 (5 bases). The length of the CDR3 is 12 residues. Germline CDR1 SQVTM, CDR2 ANQGSEA. V gave up 0 bases and J gave up 3 bases, with 5 bases separating them. The CDR3 is CSVEEGHTEAFF. The CDR3 DNA reads as TGCAGCGTTGAAGAGGGGCACACTGAAGCTTTCTTT.

The chain employs TRBV5-1 and TRBJ1-2, with a possible D match to TRBD1 (6 bases). The CDR3 runs 13 residues. The V gene's germline CDR1 is SGHRS and CDR2 YFSETQ. V was cut by 0 bases and J by 8 bases, with 11 bases left in between. The chain's CDR3 is CASSLGTVGGYTF. The CDR3 DNA sequence: TGCGCCAGCAGCTTGGGGACAGTCGGGGGCTACACCTTC.

J is TRBJ1-4 and V is TRBV5-1, with D possibly matching TRBD1 (6 bases). Germline CDR1 and CDR2: SGHRS and YFSETQ. The CDR3 covers 17 residues. V lost 0 bases and J lost 4, with 16 bases in between. CDR3 loop: CASSLAGTLHDNEKLFF. DNA for the CDR3: TGCGCCAGCAGCTTGGCCGGGACACTTCACGATAATGAAAAACTGTTTTTT.

The rearrangement links TRBV6-5 to TRBJ1-4; 7 positions agree with TRBD1. V was clipped by 0 bases and J by 4 bases; unmatched bases: 2. CDR1 and CDR2 (germline): MNHEY, SVGAGI. The CDR3 covers 15 residues. The CDR3 nucleotides read TGTGCCAGCAGTTACTCGGGACAGTTTAATGAAAAACTGTTTTTT. It encodes CASSYSGQFNEKLFF.

CDR3 in DNA: TGTGCCAGCAGCCCCCACGGGGGGACCTCTGGAAACACCATATATTTT. It codes for CASSPHGGTSGNTIYF. V and J are TRBV6-2 or TRBV6-3 and TRBJ1-3; a weak D match, TRBD1 (5 bases). The germline CDR1 and CDR2 sequences are MNHEY and SVGEGT. V lost 6 bases to trimming and J lost 0 bases, with 15 bases between them. This CDR3 is built from 16 residues.

J is TRBJ2-5 and V is TRBV7-9, with 9 nucleotides matching TRBD1. Germline V CDR1 and CDR2: SEHNR, FQNEAQ (reference sequence). The junction had 8 bases not matched to a gene; V was cut back by 5 bases and J by 7 bases. The CDR3 has 14 residues. The DNA of the CDR3 is TGTGCCAGCAGCCTAACAGGGGGCGATTGGACCCAGTACTTC. Translated: CASSLTGGDWTQYF.

The chain carries TRBV7-9 and TRBJ1-5, with 8 bases matching TRBD1. CDR1 SEHNR and CDR2 FQNEAQ come from the germline V gene (reference sequence). The V segment lost 3 bases and the J segment 1 base; nucleotides outside the gene matches: 11. The CDR3 length is 18 residues. The CDR3 DNA sequence: TGTGCCAGCAGCTTCGGAACAGGGGGACCGAGGAGCAATCAGCCCCAGCATTTT. Translating gives CASSFGTGGPRSNQPQHF.